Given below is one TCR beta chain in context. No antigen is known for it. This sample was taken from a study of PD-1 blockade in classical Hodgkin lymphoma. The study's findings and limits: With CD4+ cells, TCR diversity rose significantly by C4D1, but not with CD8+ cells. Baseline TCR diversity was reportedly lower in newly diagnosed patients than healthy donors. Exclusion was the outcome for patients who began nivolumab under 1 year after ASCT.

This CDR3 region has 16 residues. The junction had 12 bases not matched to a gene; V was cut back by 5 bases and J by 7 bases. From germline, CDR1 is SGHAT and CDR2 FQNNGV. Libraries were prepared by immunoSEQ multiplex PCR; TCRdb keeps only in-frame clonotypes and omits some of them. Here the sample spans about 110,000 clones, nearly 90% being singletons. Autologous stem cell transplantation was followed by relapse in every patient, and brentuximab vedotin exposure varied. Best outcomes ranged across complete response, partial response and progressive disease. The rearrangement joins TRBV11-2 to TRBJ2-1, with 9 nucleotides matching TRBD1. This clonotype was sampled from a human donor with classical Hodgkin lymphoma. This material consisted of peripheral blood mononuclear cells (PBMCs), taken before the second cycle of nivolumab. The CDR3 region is CASSGVRGQGWNEQFF. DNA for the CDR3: TGTGCCAGCAGCGGGGTCAGAGGACAGGGGTGGAATGAGCAGTTCTTC. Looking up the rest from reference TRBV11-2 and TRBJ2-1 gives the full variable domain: EAGVAQSPRYKIIEKRQSVAFWCNPISGHATLYWYQQILGQGPKLLIQFQNNGVVDDSQLPKDRFSAERLKGVDSTLKIQPAKLEDSAVYLCASSGVRGQGWNEQFFGPGTRLTVL.